Presented here are 9 T cell receptor beta chains from one specimen sequenced in a study of T-cell reconstitution after alpha-beta-depleted transplantation in children. Unique molecular identifiers were incorporated into the prepared TCRbeta library. In TCRdb, the PCR reads were re-called with MiXCR into one record per CDR3 protein. The profile shows some 840,000 distinct CDR3 sequences, under 20% of them singletons. Sequences were derived from PBMCs, mostly from graft donor cells, sampled 360 days after TCRalphabeta/CD19-depleted stem cell transplant. Receptors were obtained from a male patient younger than 18 who had a stem cell transplant for acute lymphoblastic leukemia, so the T cells may come from the graft donor.

This rearrangement joins TRBV15 to TRBJ2-7; D call uncertain. Germline-derived CDR1 and CDR2 are LNHNV and YYDKDF (reference sequence). The CDR3 is 14 residues long. Deletions cut 0 bases from V and 6 bases from J, with 12 bases between. Here the CDR3 reads CATSRDVLGLEQYF. CDR3 DNA: TGTGCCACCAGCAGAGATGTTTTAGGGCTCGAGCAGTACTTC.

The V and J genes are TRBV11-1 and TRBJ2-6; D is perhaps TRBD1 or TRBD2 (5 bases each). Trimming shortened V by 5 bases and J by 0 bases, and 20 bases separated the two germline ends. The CDR3 loop spans 19 amino acids. Looked up from germline, CDR1 is SGHAT and CDR2 is FQDESV (reference sequence). Written as DNA, the CDR3 is TGTGCCAGCAGCCGTACTCCGGGACGGAGGACCTCTGGGGCCAACGTCCTGACTTTC. The encoded protein is CASSRTPGRRTSGANVLTF. Based on the CDR3 plus reference TRBV11-1 and TRBJ2-6, the full variable domain is EAEVAQSPRYKITEKSQAVAFWCDPISGHATLYWYRQILGQGPELLVQFQDESVVDDSQLPKDRFSAERLKGVDSTLKIQPAELGDSAMYLCASSRTPGRRTSGANVLTFGAGSRLTVL.

The rearrangement joins TRBV7-8 to TRBJ2-7, with 16 bases fitting TRBD2. Germline lookup yields CDR1 SGHVS and CDR2 FQNEAQ. The trim removed 5 bases at V and 0 bases at J, leaving 7 bases unmatched. This CDR3 has 18 residues. The CDR3 reads CASSVPGLAGGSSYEQYF. For the CDR3, the DNA is TGTGCCAGCAGCGTCCCGGGACTAGCGGGAGGGTCCTCCTACGAGCAGTACTTC.

The V call is TRBV2, the J call TRBJ1-1; D uncertain. Trimming stripped 2 bases from V and 11 bases from J, with 12 bases between. This CDR3 is built from 12 residues. CDR1 and CDR2 (germline): SNHLY, FYNNEI. CDR3 amino acids: CASSEWKGDAFF. The CDR3 bases are TGTGCCAGCAGTGAATGGAAGGGAGACGCTTTCTTT.

This clonotype was counted a few times. V and J are TRBV5-1 and TRBJ2-1, with a possible D match to TRBD1 (5 bases). Germline lookup yields CDR1 SGHRS and CDR2 YFSETQ. V was shortened by 1 base and J by 1 base, with 18 bases between the two germline ends. This CDR3 has 18 amino acids. CDR3 loop: CASSLSRLLGVSYNEQFF. In nucleotides, the CDR3 is TGCGCCAGCAGCTTGTCCCGCCTGTTAGGGGTATCCTACAATGAGCAGTTCTTC.

This clonotype was counted only a few times. The J gene is TRBJ2-5, the V gene TRBV29-1, with 7 positions matching TRBD1. The ends lost 6 bases at V and 4 bases at J; junction bases unmatched: 8. The CDR3 consists of 13 residues. Germline lookup yields CDR1 SQVTM and CDR2 ANQGSEA. CDR3 sequence (DNA): TGCAGCGTAGACAGGGTGCGAGGAGAGACCCAGTACTTC. Translating gives CSVDRVRGETQYF.

The chain couples TRBV12-3 or TRBV12-4 to TRBJ1-6; 8 nucleotides match TRBD1. The CDR3 extends over 14 amino acids. V lost 4 bases and J lost 10; bases outside the gene matches: 6. CDR3 DNA: TGTGCCAGCAGTTACGGACAGGGCTGGTCACCCCTCCACTTT. Translating gives CASSYGQGWSPLHF.

This clonotype was counted between two and nine times. V and J are TRBV11-2 and TRBJ2-7, with unresolved D. The CDR3 is 15 residues long. Germline V CDR1 and CDR2: SGHAT, FQNNGV. Trimming left V 1 base short and J 6 bases short, with 16 bases between. This CDR3 is CASSLVGQNWGEQYF. CDR3 DNA: TGTGCCAGCAGCTTAGTAGGCCAGAACTGGGGCGAGCAGTACTTC.

This clonotype has just a few counts. The chain has TRBV9 and TRBJ2-3; D may be TRBD1 or TRBD2 (6 bases each). The CDR3 extends over 15 amino acids. V lost 5 bases and J lost 2, with 15 bases in between. Per germline, CDR1 SGDLS and CDR2 YYNGEE. CDR3 loop: CASSVGGRLTDTQYF. DNA of the CDR3: TGTGCCAGCAGTGTGGGGGGCAGGCTCACAGATACGCAGTATTTT. The variable domain in full, completed from reference TRBV9 and TRBJ2-3, reads DSGVTQTPKHLITATGQRVTLRCSPRSGDLSVYWYQQSLDQGLQFLIQYYNGEERAKGNILERFSAQQFPDLHSELNLSSLELGDSALYFCASSVGGRLTDTQYFGPGTRLTVL.